The 29 T cell receptor beta chains below come from one sample, sequenced in a study of T cells in Graves' hyperthyroidism and ophthalmopathy. Template material for amplifying TCR beta CDR3 regions consisted of RNA transcripts. A first-round RT-PCR of the TCR CDR3 used the HTBI primer set. TCRdb analysed the multiplex PCR reads with MiXCR anew, one entry per CDR3 protein. This sample has approximately 630,000 distinct CDR3 sequences, with about 17% found just once. The sample taken for sequencing was blood. The receptors derive from a woman in her 30s with Graves' hyperthyroidism.

In this sample, this clonotype turned up a few times. The V gene is TRBV4-1, the J gene TRBJ1-1; no reliable D call. V was shortened by 0 bases and J by 5 bases, with 13 bases between the two germline ends. Germline V lookup: CDR1 MGHRA, CDR2 YSYEKL. This CDR3 has 15 amino acids. The CDR3 loop reads CASSQEKRVGTEAFF. The CDR3, as DNA: TGCGCCAGCAGCCAAGAGAAGAGGGTTGGGACTGAAGCTTTCTTT.

The table lists this clonotype with many counts. The chain carries TRBV11-1 and TRBJ2-7; 9 bases are shared with TRBD2. The CDR3 is 15 residues long. V lost 1 base, J lost 0 bases, and 1 base stayed unmatched. Per germline, CDR1 SGHAT and CDR2 FQDESV (reference sequence). The CDR3 protein is CASSLEAGGSYEQYF. The CDR3 DNA reads as TGTGCCAGCAGCTTAGAAGCGGGAGGCTCCTACGAGCAGTACTTC.

This sequence joins TRBV28 and TRBJ2-6, with 7 bases lining up with TRBD1. The CDR3 runs 15 residues. Germline V lookup: CDR1 MDHEN, CDR2 SYDVKM. Unmatched junction bases numbered 7, after V lost 7 bases and J lost 4 bases. This chain's CDR3 is CASTETGSGANVLTF. The CDR3 nucleotides are TGTGCCAGCACCGAGACAGGGTCAGGGGCCAACGTCCTGACTTTC.

The chain links TRBV7-9 to TRBJ1-2; 8 bases match TRBD1. This CDR3 is 15 amino acids long. V lost 5 bases to trimming and J lost 8 bases; unmatched junction nucleotides: 13. Germline CDR1 SEHNR, CDR2 FQNEAQ (reference sequence). CDR3: CASSPRANRGGGYTF. The CDR3, as DNA: TGTGCCAGCAGCCCCCGCGCAAACAGGGGGGGCGGCTACACCTTC.

This clonotype was detected ten times or more. The rearrangement joins TRBV10-3 to TRBJ2-7, with TRBD2 identical over 7 bases. CDR3 length equals 14 residues. Germline-derived CDR1 and CDR2 are ENHRY and SYGVKD. Unmatched junction bases numbered 8, after V lost 4 bases and J lost 5 bases. CDR3 sequence: CAISAPAGVNEQYF. CDR3 nucleotide sequence: TGTGCCATCAGTGCCCCCGCGGGAGTGAACGAGCAGTACTTC.

This clonotype was seen a handful of times. The J gene is TRBJ1-5, the V gene TRBV5-1, with TRBD1 matching 9 bases. V shed 2 bases, J shed 6 bases, and the junction held 9 bases outside the gene matches. CDR3 length: 16 residues. Germline-derived CDR1 and CDR2 are SGHRS and YFSETQ. CDR3 coding DNA: TGCGCCAGCAGCTTAGAGGGGACAGGGCTAGGTCAGCCCCAGCATTTT. This sequence encodes CASSLEGTGLGQPQHF.

This clonotype was counted at least ten times. This sequence joins TRBV6-1 and TRBJ2-2, with D perhaps given as TRBD1 or TRBD2 (5 bases each). The CDR3 consists of 13 residues. Germline CDR1 reads MNHNS; CDR2 reads SASEGT. The V and J ends lost 10 bases and 4 bases respectively, with 13 bases between them. CDR3 nucleotides: TGTGCCACCTACTGGGGGAGCACCGGGGAGCTGTTTTTT. Translation: CATYWGSTGELFF.

This clonotype was recorded at least ten times. V gene TRBV7-2 combines with J gene TRBJ2-1, with 13 bases identical to TRBD2. Germline loops: CDR1 SGHTA, CDR2 FQGNSA. The CDR3 consists of 16 residues. Trimming took 5 bases from V and 8 from J; bases not matched to a gene: 9. The CDR3 DNA is TGTGCCAGCAGCCCGCCCGGACTAGCGGGAGTCTATGAGCAGTTCTTC. The encoded protein is CASSPPGLAGVYEQFF.

This clonotype was recorded at least ten times. The chain has TRBV11-2 and TRBJ2-1; no reliable D call. The CDR3 sequence is 11 residues long. The V end was cut by 2 bases, the J end by 9 bases, with 5 bases between. Germline V CDR1 and CDR2: SGHAT, FQNNGV. The CDR3 DNA follows: TGTGCCAGCAGCTTACTGTTTGAGCAGTTCTTC. Amino acids: CASSLLFEQFF.

This clonotype was found many times. V and J are TRBV28 and TRBJ2-7, with no clear D. This CDR3 comprises 12 residues. With 5 bases removed from V and 2 bases from J, the gap between germline ends came to 7 bases. CDR1 and CDR2 from the germline V gene are MDHEN and SYDVKM. CDR3: CASSPLTYEQYF. CDR3 DNA: TGTGCCAGCAGTCCCCTGACCTACGAGCAGTACTTC. The complete variable domain, with remaining parts taken from reference TRBV28 and TRBJ2-7, reads DVKVTQSSRYLVKRTGEKVFLECVQDMDHENMFWYRQDPGLGLRLIYFSYDVKMKEKGDIPEGYSVSREKKERFSLILESASTNQTSMYLCASSPLTYEQYFGPGTRLTVT.

Many counts were recorded for this clonotype. The J gene is TRBJ2-1, the V gene TRBV6-2 or TRBV6-3; TRBD2 matches at 10 bases. The length of the CDR3 is 12 residues. From germline, CDR1 is MNHEY and CDR2 SVGEGT. V was clipped by 6 bases and J by 7 bases; unmatched bases: 0. The CDR3, as DNA: TGTGCCAGCAGGACTAGCGGGAATGAGCAGTTCTTC. Translated: CASRTSGNEQFF.

The chain has TRBV5-5 and TRBJ2-1, with 7 bases lining up with TRBD2. The germline V gene encodes CDR1 SGHKS and CDR2 YYEKEE (reference sequence). The CDR3 length is 15 residues. The V segment lost 1 base and the J segment 5 bases; nucleotides outside the gene matches: 6. CDR3 coding DNA: TGTGCCAGCAGCTTGTCCGGGACTACCGACAATGAGCAGTTCTTC. It codes for CASSLSGTTDNEQFF.

Regarding this clonotype: The junction departs from germline at one end; a sequencing error may be responsible. V and J are TRBV6-1 and TRBJ2-1, with 9 bases that match TRBD2. The CDR3 length is 15 residues. Germline CDR1 reads MNHNS; CDR2 reads SASEGT. DNA for the CDR3: TGTGCCAGCAGTCAAGCGGGAGGAGGATACAATGAGCAGTTCTTC. Amino acids: CASSQAGGGYNEQFF.

This chain connects TRBV10-3 to TRBJ2-7; D is unresolved. CDR1 is ENHRY, CDR2 SYGVKD, per germline. V lost 3 bases and J 5 bases, leaving 8 bases between the germline ends. The CDR3 sequence is 12 residues long. The CDR3 sequence is CAISESRDEQYF. The CDR3 region has the DNA TGTGCCATCAGTGAAAGTCGGGACGAGCAGTACTTC.

This clonotype was detected a few times. As DNA, the CDR3 is TGCGCCAGCAGCCCTAACTCTTACAGCACTAACTATGGCTACACCTTC. This sequence encodes CASSPNSYSTNYGYTF. The V and J genes are TRBV5-1 and TRBJ1-2; D not resolved. V lost 4 bases, J lost 0 bases, and 16 bases lay in between. Germline V gene sequence: CDR1 SGHRS, CDR2 YFSETQ. The CDR3 is made up of 16 amino acids.

CDR3 DNA: TGCGCCAGCAGCCCGGCTAGCACGACCCAGTACTTC. Protein sequence: CASSPASTTQYF. The chain has TRBV5-1 and TRBJ2-5, with a possible D match to TRBD2 (5 bases). The V end lost 4 bases, the J end lost 7 bases, and 11 bases lay between the germline ends. This CDR3 spans 12 amino acids. CDR1 is SGHRS, CDR2 YFSETQ, per germline.

This clonotype was observed a few times. CDR3 sequence (DNA): TGCAGTGCTAAGGTCCCCGCCACGGGGAGCACAGATACGCAGTATTTT. This codes for CSAKVPATGSTDTQYF. The chain joins TRBV20-1 to TRBJ2-3; D may be TRBD2 (5 bases). Germline CDR1 and CDR2: DFQATT and SNEGSKA (reference sequence). The CDR3 covers 16 residues. V lost 4 bases to trimming and J lost 0 bases, with 17 bases between them.

This clonotype came up once. The chain is built from TRBV7-6 and TRBJ2-1, with D tentatively TRBD2 (7 bases). CDR1 SGHVS and CDR2 FNYEAQ come from the germline V gene. The CDR3 contains 15 residues. The V end lost 2 bases, the J end lost 10 bases, and 18 bases lay between the germline ends. The CDR3 here is CASSLRLGGGEEQFF. The CDR3 DNA reads TGTGCCAGCAGCTTAAGGCTAGGGGGGGGAGAGGAGCAGTTCTTC.

The table lists this clonotype with many counts. The V gene is TRBV20-1, the J gene TRBJ1-1; D is undetermined. CDR3 length equals 14 residues. V lost 6 bases to trimming and J lost 0 bases, with 14 bases between them. CDR1 and CDR2 from the germline V gene are DFQATT and SNEGSKA (reference sequence). The CDR3 DNA is TGCAGTGCCGCGGGGTGGCGGATGAACACTGAAGCTTTCTTT. This translates into CSAAGWRMNTEAFF.

The CDR3 nucleotides are TGTGCCAGCAGCCAAGAATCTTGGCTAGCGGGCGCGAACACCGGGGAGCTGTTTTTT. Protein product: CASSQESWLAGANTGELFF. The chain carries TRBV14 and TRBJ2-2; 8 nucleotides agree with TRBD2. CDR1 is SGHDN and CDR2 is FVKESK in the germline V gene. The CDR3 is 19 residues long. The junction had 9 bases not matched to a gene; V was cut back by 0 bases and J by 0 bases.

The CDR3 loop reads CASSPTDRIPGANVLTF. The CDR3 DNA reads as TGTGCCAGCAGTCCGACAGACCGAATTCCTGGGGCCAACGTCCTGACTTTC. This chain connects TRBV28 to TRBJ2-6, with D possibly being TRBD1 (5 bases). V dropped 5 bases and J dropped 2 bases, with 16 bases sitting between them. Germline-derived CDR1 and CDR2 are MDHEN and SYDVKM. The CDR3 contains 17 residues.

The DNA of the CDR3 is TGTGCCAGCAGCTTAGGAGGGACCAGTTCACCCCTCCACTTT. Translating it yields CASSLGGTSSPLHF. V usage is TRBV11-2 and J usage is TRBJ1-6; maybe TRBD1 (5 bases). Germline assignment: CDR1 SGHAT and CDR2 FQNNGV. This CDR3 contains 14 residues. V was clipped by 1 base and J by 9 bases, with 10 bases between them.

This clonotype was counted many times. This rearrangement joins TRBV5-1 to TRBJ2-7; D remains ambiguous. The CDR3 is 13 amino acids. CDR1 and CDR2 (germline): SGHRS, YFSETQ. V dropped 4 bases and J dropped 4 bases, with 12 bases sitting between them. CDR3 loop: CASSDIRVYEQYF. As DNA, the CDR3 is TGCGCCAGCAGCGATATTCGAGTTTACGAGCAGTACTTC.

This clonotype has a handful of counts. The chain has TRBV6-1 and TRBJ1-1; possibly TRBD1 for D (5 bases). This CDR3 comprises 13 residues. Trimming pared 5 bases from V and 9 bases from J, leaving 16 bases between. Germline assignment: CDR1 MNHNS and CDR2 SASEGT. This CDR3 is CASSYGTAGQAFF. CDR3 nucleotide sequence: TGTGCCAGCAGTTATGGGACGGCGGGACAAGCTTTCTTT.

This clonotype was seen repeatedly, ten times or more. The chain has TRBV28 and TRBJ2-1; 12 bases are a match to TRBD2. Looked up from germline, CDR1 is MDHEN and CDR2 is SYDVKM. V lost 6 bases, J lost 2 bases, and 5 bases stayed unmatched. The CDR3 is made up of 16 amino acids. The CDR3 here is CASSRASGRAYNEQFF. The CDR3, as DNA: TGTGCCAGCAGCCGAGCTAGCGGGAGGGCCTACAATGAGCAGTTCTTC.

For this clonotype: A much larger clonotype is one base distant, so this may be a read error. V gene TRBV28 combines with J gene TRBJ2-6; weak D call: TRBD1 (6 bases). The V gene's germline CDR1 is MDHEN and CDR2 SYDVKM. The CDR3 runs 14 residues. The CDR3 here is CASSRGTWANVLTF. The CDR3 nucleotides are TGTGCCAGCAGTCGAGGGACATGGGCTAACGTCCTGACTTTC.

There are many counts of this clonotype. The rearrangement links TRBV7-9 to TRBJ2-1; D is uncertain. The V and J ends lost 1 base and 8 bases respectively, with 12 bases between them. CDR1 is SEHNR, CDR2 FQNEAQ, per germline (reference sequence). The CDR3 contains 14 residues. The CDR3 bases are TGTGCCAGCAGCTTAGTCCTAGTGGTCGATGAGCAGTTCTTC. This codes for CASSLVLVVDEQFF.

The V call is TRBV19, the J call TRBJ2-1, with a weak D call TRBD2 (6 bases). Germline assignment: CDR1 LNHDA and CDR2 SQIVND (reference sequence). The CDR3 runs 15 residues. Trimming pared 10 bases from V and 0 bases from J, leaving 16 bases between. CDR3 DNA: TGTGCCACCAAAGCGTCCGGGAGCTCCTACAATGAGCAGTTCTTC. Its protein product is CATKASGSSYNEQFF.

This clonotype was detected only a few times. The chain is built from TRBV25-1 and TRBJ2-7, with D uncertain. The CDR3 runs 13 residues. CDR1 MGHDK and CDR2 SYGVNS come from the germline V gene. Trimming shortened V by 1 base and J by 5 bases, and 9 bases separated the two germline ends. The CDR3 coding sequence is TGTGCCAGCAGTGAATCTGTGGTCAACGAGCAGTACTTC. Its protein is CASSESVVNEQYF.